This entry features one T cell receptor beta chain sequence. What it recognizes is unknown. Germline-derived CDR1 and CDR2 are SGHTA and FQGTGA. V was cut by 5 bases and J by 4 bases, with 15 bases left in between. The CDR3 runs to 15 residues. This record belongs to a study of cytomegalovirus exposure and HLA in healthy donors. About the study: Prior work identified 120 million or so unique TCR beta sequences in roughly 190 million T cells. Notes on the study in general: HLA alleles showed associations with roughly 17,000 TCR beta sequences in a later analysis, at a 0.05 false discovery rate. In a later analysis, a missense DCLRE1C variant was linked to TCR beta V- and J-gene trimming. Across donors, most TCRs were seen rarely, yet some public ones were widespread.

Primers included in the PCR were 60 Vbeta and 13 Jbeta primers. TCRdb's copy holds only in-frame clones and misses some; the assay was immunoSEQ multiplex PCR. Here the sample spans roughly 100,000 clones, 76% being singletons. The clonotype comes from a man aged 35-49 years in good health and CMV-seropositive. The chain uses TRBV7-3 and TRBJ2-1; D perhaps matches TRBD1 (5 bases). The sequenced sample consisted of PBMCs. The CDR3 DNA sequence: TGTGCCAGCAGCCAGGGCCCCCTGGGGTACAATGAGCAGTTCTTC. As protein: CASSQGPLGYNEQFF.